The 30 T cell receptor beta chains listed next were all sequenced from one sample in a study of breast tumors, draining lymph nodes, adjacent tissues (TCRdb year 2016). The axillary draining lymph nodes of breast cancer patients were the source of the lymph node samples. The method was multiplex PCR. Sequencing instrument: Illumina HiSeq 2000. TCRdb reworked the public reads: Q25 trimming with fastp, MiXCR clone assembly, productive beta chains retained. Each entry merges the rows of one CDR3 protein and shows their most common DNA and genes. This sample holds roughly 110,000 distinct CDR3 sequences; roughly 29% were observed only once. The ten largest make up 5.5% to 7% of the sample. Specimen: axillary lymph node tissue. These receptors were collected from a female donor with breast cancer. Some clones in this sample may be carry-over from other donors' samples.

This clonotype was seen repeatedly, ten times or more. A much larger clone lies one base from this, so it may be a read error. The V call is TRBV20-1, the J call TRBJ2-1; 7 nucleotides line up with TRBD2. This CDR3 is 14 amino acids long. With V trimmed by 3 bases and J by 9 bases, 11 bases remained unmatched. CDR1 DFQATT and CDR2 SNEGSKA come from the germline V gene (reference sequence). The CDR3 here is CSASGLDNLTEQFF. CDR3 sequence (DNA): TGCAGTGCTAGCGGACTAGACAATCTCACTGAGCAGTTCTTC.

This clonotype occurred many times. The chain combines TRBV20-1 with TRBJ2-7, with 10 bases that match TRBD1. Germline V lookup: CDR1 DFQATT, CDR2 SNEGSKA (reference sequence). V gave up 5 bases and J gave up 5 bases; unmatched junction bases: 3. The CDR3 totals 12 residues. CDR3 loop: CSAGQGVDEQYF. In DNA, the CDR3 is TGCAGTGCTGGACAGGGGGTGGACGAGCAGTACTTC.

This clonotype was recorded at least ten times. The chain carries TRBV5-1 and TRBJ2-5; 8 bases match TRBD1. This CDR3 comprises 15 residues. The V segment lost 0 bases and the J segment 5 bases; nucleotides outside the gene matches: 6. The germline CDR1 and CDR2 sequences are SGHRS and YFSETQ. CDR3 sequence reads: CASSLETGVHETQYF. In nucleotides, the CDR3 is TGCGCCAGCAGCTTGGAGACAGGGGTCCACGAGACCCAGTACTTC.

There are many counts of this clonotype. The chain couples TRBV15 to TRBJ2-2, with D unresolved. Germline CDR1 is LNHNV and CDR2 is YYDKDF (reference sequence). The CDR3 runs 15 residues. V lost 1 base and J lost 7, with 13 bases in between. In DNA form, the CDR3 reads TGTGCCACCAGCAGAGTCGTGAGGCAAAACGGGGAGCTGTTTTTT. It specifies CATSRVVRQNGELFF.

There are many counts of this clonotype. This chain uses TRBV12-3 or TRBV12-4 with TRBJ1-2; TRBD1 aligns across 9 bases. CDR3 length: 15 residues. Trimming took 5 bases from V and 6 from J; bases not matched to a gene: 10. CDR3 in amino acids: CASSLYRDRVNGYTF. CDR3 in DNA: TGTGCCAGCAGTCTTTACCGGGACAGGGTGAATGGCTACACCTTC.

There are many counts of this clonotype. V and J are TRBV4-1 and TRBJ2-5, with D uncertain. CDR3 length equals 12 residues. CDR1 is MGHRA, CDR2 YSYEKL, per germline. Trimming took 3 bases from V and 4 from J, leaving 6 bases between them. CDR3 protein: CASSQVRETQYF. The CDR3, as DNA: TGCGCCAGCAGCCAGGTTCGAGAGACCCAGTACTTC.

This clonotype was seen ten or more times. V gene TRBV6-2 or TRBV6-3 combines with J gene TRBJ2-3; 10 bases align to TRBD2. The CDR3 length is 15 residues. With 5 bases clipped from V and 1 base from J, the junction kept 3 bases outside the gene matches. The germline gives CDR1 MNHEY, CDR2 SVGEGT. CDR3 DNA sequence: TGTGCCAGCAGTAGGACTAGCGGTGGCACAGATACGCAGTATTTT. Protein: CASSRTSGGTDTQYF.

This clonotype was seen repeatedly, ten times or more. J is TRBJ2-5 and V is TRBV6-5; no firm D call. The CDR3 is made up of 16 amino acids. V lost 5 bases to trimming and J lost 2 bases, with 18 bases between them. CDR1 and CDR2 (germline): MNHEY, SVGAGI. This CDR3 reads CASSPLRRTRQETQYF. The CDR3, as DNA: TGTGCCAGCAGTCCCCTTCGTCGGACCCGACAAGAGACCCAGTACTTC.

This clonotype was counted many times. The chain has TRBV7-9 and TRBJ2-5, with D perhaps TRBD1 or TRBD2 (5 bases each). In germline, CDR1 is SEHNR, CDR2 FQNEAQ (reference sequence). The CDR3 runs 14 residues. V lost 5 bases and J lost 1, with 11 bases in between. The CDR3, as DNA: TGTGCCAGCAGCATCGGGGCAGGCCAAGAGACCCAGTACTTC. It specifies CASSIGAGQETQYF.

Details on this clonotype: Likely a read error: the CDR3 ends without its conserved phenylalanine or tryptophan. V gene TRBV6-2 or TRBV6-3 combines with J gene TRBJ1-6; possible D gene TRBD1, 5 bases. Germline V gene data show CDR1 as MNHEY and CDR2 as SVGEGT. V was clipped by 5 bases and J by 0 bases, with 11 bases between them. This CDR3 contains 16 residues. The CDR3 reads CASSNRGLSYNSPLHL. The CDR3 coding sequence is TGTGCCAGCAGTAACCGGGGCCTCTCCTATAATTCACCCCTCCACCTT.

This clonotype showed up many times. This chain uses TRBV7-9 with TRBJ1-2; no firm D call. Per the germline V gene, CDR1 is SEHNR and CDR2 is FQNEAQ (reference sequence). Trimming left V 5 bases short and J 4 bases short, with 11 bases between. CDR3 length: 13 residues. The CDR3 DNA follows: TGTGCCAGCAGCGTACAAACTTTCTATGGCTACACCTTC. This gives the protein CASSVQTFYGYTF. Filled out from reference TRBV7-9 and TRBJ1-2, the complete variable domain reads DTGVSQNPRHKITKRGQNVTFRCDPISEHNRLYWYRQTLGQGPEFLTYFQNEAQLEKSRLLSDRFSAERPKGSFSTLEIQRTEQGDSAMYLCASSVQTFYGYTFGSGTRLTVV.

Of note for this clonotype: A junction end diverges from the germline sequence, so it may reflect a read error. This sequence joins TRBV24-1 and TRBJ2-5; either TRBD1 or TRBD2 may supply D (5 bases each). This CDR3 region has 15 residues. Germline V gene sequence: CDR1 KGHDR, CDR2 SFDVKD. This CDR3 is CATSDPGQRGETQYF. The CDR3 region has the DNA TGCGCCACCAGTGATCCTGGGCAGAGGGGAGAGACCCAGTACTTC.

Many counts were recorded for this clonotype. This rearrangement joins TRBV20-1 to TRBJ2-7; D is undetermined. The CDR3 sequence is 12 residues long. V was pared by 3 bases and J by 6 bases, with 12 bases between. Germline V gene sequence: CDR1 DFQATT, CDR2 SNEGSKA (reference sequence). As DNA, the CDR3 is TGCAGTGCTAGGGCCTCGGGCGTCGAGCAGTACTTC. It specifies CSARASGVEQYF.

In its sample, this clonotype was seen many times. V is TRBV28 and J is TRBJ2-5; the match to TRBD1 covers 11 bases. The germline V gene has CDR1 MDHEN and CDR2 SYDVKM. This CDR3 has 15 amino acids. V was pared by 3 bases and J by 4 bases, with 4 bases of the junction left unmatched. In DNA, the CDR3 is TGTGCCAGCAGTTTGGGGACAGGGGGGTTAGAGACCCAGTACTTC. Protein sequence: CASSLGTGGLETQYF.

The table lists this clonotype with many counts. The CDR3 loop is CASSAPGGGEWNTIYF. CDR3 DNA: TGTGCCAGCAGCGCCCCGGGCGGGGGCGAGTGGAACACCATATATTTT. J is TRBJ1-3 and V is TRBV9; possibly TRBD1 for D (6 bases). Germline CDR1 and CDR2: SGDLS and YYNGEE. This CDR3 has 16 residues. V lost 3 bases, J lost 7 bases, and 20 bases lay in between.

In this sample, this clonotype turned up many times. The chain has TRBV5-6 and TRBJ2-7; 8 nucleotides line up with TRBD1. This CDR3 has 14 residues. V shed 4 bases and J 0 bases; nucleotides not matched to a gene: 3. Germline V lookup: CDR1 SGHDT, CDR2 YYEEEE. CDR3 coding DNA: TGTGCCAGCAGCCCCGGACAGGGCTCCTACGAGCAGTACTTC. This sequence encodes CASSPGQGSYEQYF.

This clonotype occurred once. No conserved phenylalanine or tryptophan is present at the end of the CDR3, so a read error is the likely explanation. The chain links TRBV7-2 to TRBJ2-7; TRBD2 agrees at 16 bases. V gave up 5 bases and J gave up 5 bases; unmatched junction bases: 9. Looked up from germline, CDR1 is SGHTA and CDR2 is FQGNSA. The CDR3 runs to 17 residues. The chain's CDR3 is CASSPPGLAGGLDEQYS. CDR3 DNA sequence: TGTGCCAGCAGCCCGCCGGGACTAGCGGGGGGGCTGGACGAGCAGTACTCT.

The chain has TRBV6-4 and TRBJ2-5; D is unresolved. Trimming shortened V by 3 bases and J by 10 bases, and 12 bases separated the two germline ends. Germline V gene sequence: CDR1 MRHNA, CDR2 SNTAGT. The CDR3 contains 12 residues. The CDR3 DNA reads as TGTGCCAGCAGTGAGATCAGAAGAGACCAGTACTTC. Translation: CASSEIRRDQYF.

This clonotype showed up many times. The rearrangement links TRBV7-6 to TRBJ1-1; the D is unclear. CDR3 length: 13 amino acids. V dropped 2 bases and J dropped 7 bases, with 11 bases sitting between them. Looked up from germline, CDR1 is SGHVS and CDR2 is FNYEAQ. The CDR3 loop reads CASSLFLGREAFF. The CDR3 DNA reads TGTGCCAGCAGCTTATTCTTAGGACGTGAAGCTTTCTTT.

This clonotype was counted many times. V is TRBV7-8 and J is TRBJ1-4, with no clear D. V lost 1 base to trimming and J lost 4 bases, with 10 bases between them. Germline loops: CDR1 SGHVS, CDR2 FQNEAQ. The length of the CDR3 is 15 residues. The CDR3 DNA sequence: TGTGCCAGCAGCTTAGGGTTCCGAGATAATGAAAAACTGTTTTTT. The encoded protein is CASSLGFRDNEKLFF.

This clonotype was counted ten times or more. V is TRBV12-3 or TRBV12-4 and J is TRBJ2-5; D is possibly TRBD2 (6 bases). The CDR3 has 16 amino acids. V dropped 7 bases and J dropped 5 bases, with 23 bases sitting between them. The CDR3 nucleotides are TGTGCCAGCACCAAATGGACGGCCGGGAGAGGGGAGACCCAGTACTTC. This translates into CASTKWTAGRGETQYF.

This clonotype was detected many times. This chain links TRBV9 with TRBJ2-2, with D perhaps given as TRBD1 or TRBD2 (5 bases each). Trimming left V 7 bases short and J 4 bases short, with 17 bases between. The CDR3 runs 15 residues. Germline CDR1 reads SGDLS; CDR2 reads YYNGEE. CDR3 protein: CASSLNGDPTGELFF. The CDR3 DNA follows: TGTGCCAGCTCCCTCAACGGGGACCCCACCGGGGAGCTGTTTTTT.

This clonotype was seen at least ten times. This chain links TRBV12-5 with TRBJ1-2, with D hard to call. V lost 5 bases and J 0 bases, leaving 13 bases between the germline ends. The germline CDR1 and CDR2 sequences are LGHNT and FRNRAP. The CDR3 consists of 15 residues. The CDR3 nucleotides are TGTGCTAGTGGTGTCCGACGGCTAGCTAACTATGGCTACACCTTC. Translated, it gives CASGVRRLANYGYTF. The entire variable domain, with the rest obtained from reference TRBV12-5 and TRBJ1-2, is as follows: DARVTQTPRHKVTEMGQEVTMRCQPILGHNTVFWYRQTMMQGLELLAYFRNRAPLDDSGMPKDRFSAEMPDATLATLKIQPSEPRDSAVYFCASGVRRLANYGYTFGSGTRLTVV.

At least ten counts were recorded for this clonotype. V and J are TRBV20-1 and TRBJ2-1; 15 positions match TRBD2. Germline lookup yields CDR1 DFQATT and CDR2 SNEGSKA (reference sequence). CDR3 size: 16 residues. Unmatched junction bases numbered 7, after V lost 5 bases and J lost 5 bases. The CDR3 spells CSARGLAGGRNNEQFF. For the CDR3, the DNA is TGCAGTGCTCGTGGACTAGCGGGGGGGCGAAACAATGAGCAGTTCTTC.

This chain joins TRBV12-3 or TRBV12-4 and TRBJ1-5; TRBD1 is a possible D gene (5 bases). V was trimmed by 3 bases and J by 4 bases, leaving 16 bases between them. This CDR3 is built from 16 residues. CDR3 bases: TGTGCCAGCAGTTTCTCGATAGCGGGGGGTAATCAGCCCCAGCATTTT. Its translation is CASSFSIAGGNQPQHF.

The CDR3 region is CASSHGQGNTGELFF. DNA of the CDR3: TGTGCCAGCAGCCACGGACAGGGGAACACCGGGGAGCTGTTTTTT. The chain links TRBV14 to TRBJ2-2, with 8 nucleotides matching TRBD1. The CDR3 consists of 15 residues. CDR1 SGHDN and CDR2 FVKESK come from the germline V gene. The J segment lost 1 base and the V segment lost 3 bases, leaving 1 base of the junction unmatched.

The table lists this clonotype with a few counts. The rearrangement joins TRBV20-1 to TRBJ1-1; D might be TRBD1 (6 bases). V was clipped by 0 bases and J by 7 bases, with 21 bases between them. The CDR3 has 16 residues. Per the germline V gene, CDR1 is DFQATT and CDR2 is SNEGSKA (reference sequence). The CDR3 sequence is CSARDYSGERYDEAFF. The CDR3 nucleotides read TGCAGTGCTAGAGATTATTCAGGGGAGAGGTATGATGAAGCTTTCTTT.

This clonotype has ten or more counts. J is TRBJ2-5 and V is TRBV2; D perhaps matches TRBD2 (6 bases). The CDR3 contains 16 residues. The germline V and J ends were trimmed by 5 bases and 7 bases, with 23 bases remaining between them. Germline V gene lookup returns CDR1 SNHLY and CDR2 FYNNEI. The CDR3 DNA reads as TGTGCCAGCAGTTTAACGACTAGTCTCGGCGCGGGGACCCAGTACTTC. Translating gives CASSLTTSLGAGTQYF.

The genes are TRBV12-3 or TRBV12-4 and TRBJ2-3; TRBD1 aligns across 11 bases. J was trimmed by 4 bases and V by 2 bases; bases with no gene match: 2. The CDR3 has 15 residues. CDR3 loop: CASSLLGQGADTQYF. The CDR3 coding sequence is TGTGCCAGCAGTTTATTGGGACAGGGGGCAGATACGCAGTATTTT.

Ten or more counts support this clonotype. An end of the junction does not agree with germline; a read error may underlie this. The gene calls are TRBV7-7 and TRBJ2-1; D might be TRBD2 (6 bases). Germline CDR1 reads SSHAT; CDR2 reads FNYEAQ (reference sequence). The CDR3 loop spans 12 amino acids. CDR3 DNA: TGTGCTAGCAGCCCTGGGACTGGAGAGCAGTTCTTC. This codes for CASSPGTGEQFF.